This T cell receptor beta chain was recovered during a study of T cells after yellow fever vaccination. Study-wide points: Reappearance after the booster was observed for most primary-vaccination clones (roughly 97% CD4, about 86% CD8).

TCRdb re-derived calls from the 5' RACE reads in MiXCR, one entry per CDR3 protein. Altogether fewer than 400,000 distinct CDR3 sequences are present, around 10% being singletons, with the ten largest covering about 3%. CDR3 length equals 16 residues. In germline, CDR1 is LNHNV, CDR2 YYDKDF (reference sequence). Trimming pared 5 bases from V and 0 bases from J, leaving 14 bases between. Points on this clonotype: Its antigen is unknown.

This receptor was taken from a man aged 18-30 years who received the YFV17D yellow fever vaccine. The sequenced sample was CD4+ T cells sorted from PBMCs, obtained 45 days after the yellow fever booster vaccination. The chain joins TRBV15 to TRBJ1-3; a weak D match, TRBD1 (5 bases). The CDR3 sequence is CATSPWRGPSGNTIYF. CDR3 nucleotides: TGTGCCACCAGCCCTTGGAGGGGACCCTCTGGAAACACCATATATTTT.